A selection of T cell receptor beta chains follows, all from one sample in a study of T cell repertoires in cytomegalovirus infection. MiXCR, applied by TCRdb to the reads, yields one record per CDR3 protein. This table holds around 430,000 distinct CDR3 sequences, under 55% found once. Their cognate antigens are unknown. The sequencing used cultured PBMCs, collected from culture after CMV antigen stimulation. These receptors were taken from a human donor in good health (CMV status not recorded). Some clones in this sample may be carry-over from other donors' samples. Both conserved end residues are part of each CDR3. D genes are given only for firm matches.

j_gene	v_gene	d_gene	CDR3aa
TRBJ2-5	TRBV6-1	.	CASSEWPGSETQYF
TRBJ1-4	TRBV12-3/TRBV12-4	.	CASTPGPATNEKLFF
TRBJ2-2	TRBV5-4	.	CASSLGTDRNPPFLFF
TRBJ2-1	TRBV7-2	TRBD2	CASSYHSGRAANEQFF
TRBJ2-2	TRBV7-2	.	CASSLQGLSGELFF
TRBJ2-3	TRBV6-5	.	CASSYADTDTQYF
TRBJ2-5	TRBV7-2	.	CASSFGRSTQYF
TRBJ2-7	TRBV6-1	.	CASSRTDSSYEQYF
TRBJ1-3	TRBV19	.	CASSTRNPQGGGGNTIYF
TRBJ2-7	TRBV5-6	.	CASSLGQAYYEQYF
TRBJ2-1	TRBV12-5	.	CASGLGSYEQFF
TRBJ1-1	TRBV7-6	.	CASSTWRGDVLEAFF
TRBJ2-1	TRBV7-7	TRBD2	CASSLQSGADNEQFF
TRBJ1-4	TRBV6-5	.	CASSYGGSEKLFF
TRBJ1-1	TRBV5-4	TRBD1	CASSLGRDRGDEAFF
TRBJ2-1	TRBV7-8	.	CASSSRADYLTYNEQFF
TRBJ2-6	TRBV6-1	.	CASSEGHSGANVPTF
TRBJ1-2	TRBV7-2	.	CASSLSRGYYGYTF
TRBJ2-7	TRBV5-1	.	CASSLDSGAAYEQYF
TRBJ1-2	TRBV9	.	CASSVGRQSDGYTF
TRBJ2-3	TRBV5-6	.	CASSLAPGISTDTQYF
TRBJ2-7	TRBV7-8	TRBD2	CASSFGGDPTYEQYF
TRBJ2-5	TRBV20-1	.	CSAPGGGETQYF
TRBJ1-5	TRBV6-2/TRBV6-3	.	CASMPDRNQPQHF
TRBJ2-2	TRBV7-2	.	CASSPLQGMELFF
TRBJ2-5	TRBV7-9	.	CASAVRRSFRDQETQYF
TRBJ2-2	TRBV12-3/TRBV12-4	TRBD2	CAWSTGLAGTGELFF
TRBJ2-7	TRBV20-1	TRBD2	CSAPAGLAGSYEQYF
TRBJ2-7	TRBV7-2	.	CASSLTGPSYEQYF
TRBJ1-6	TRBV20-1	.	CSARGPGAGDSPLHF